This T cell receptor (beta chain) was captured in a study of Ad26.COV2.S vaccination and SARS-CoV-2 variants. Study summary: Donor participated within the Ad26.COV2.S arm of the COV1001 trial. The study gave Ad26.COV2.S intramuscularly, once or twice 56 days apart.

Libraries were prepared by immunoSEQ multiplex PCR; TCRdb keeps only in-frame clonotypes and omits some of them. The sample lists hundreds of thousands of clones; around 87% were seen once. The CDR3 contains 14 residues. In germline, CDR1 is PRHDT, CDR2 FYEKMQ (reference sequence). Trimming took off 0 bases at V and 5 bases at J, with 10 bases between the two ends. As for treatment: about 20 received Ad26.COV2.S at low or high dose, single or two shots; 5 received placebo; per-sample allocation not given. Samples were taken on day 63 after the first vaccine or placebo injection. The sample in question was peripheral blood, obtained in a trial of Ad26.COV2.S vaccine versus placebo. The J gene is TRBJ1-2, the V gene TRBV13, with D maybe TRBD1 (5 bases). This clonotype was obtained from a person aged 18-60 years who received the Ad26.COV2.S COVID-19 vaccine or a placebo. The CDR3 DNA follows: TGTGCCAGCAGCTTAGGCGGGGCTGGGTATGGCTACACCTTC. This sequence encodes CASSLGGAGYGYTF.